Below are 3 T cell receptor beta chains sequenced from a single sample in a study of shared clonotypes between healthy human individuals. The protocol was immunoSEQ multiplex PCR, while the TCRdb copy is restricted to in-frame clones and leaves out a portion. The sample shows 180,000 or so clones, about 93% of them seen only once. Sequencing was done on a sample of naive CD4+ T cells sorted from blood. Subset noted: CD45RA+ positively selected. These receptors came from a woman in her twenties or thirties in good health.

The chain uses TRBV15 and TRBJ1-4; D might be TRBD1 (6 bases). The germline V and J ends were trimmed by 2 bases and 4 bases, with 14 bases remaining between them. The CDR3 sequence is 16 residues long. The V gene's germline CDR1 is LNHNV and CDR2 YYDKDF (reference sequence). The chain's CDR3 is CATSRRTVQGNEKLFF. CDR3 DNA: TGTGCCACCAGCAGACGGACAGTTCAGGGTAATGAAAAACTGTTTTTT.

The chain's CDR3 is CAISVGLAGLETQYF. In DNA form, the CDR3 reads TGTGCCATCAGTGTGGGACTAGCGGGACTGGAGACCCAGTACTTC. The chain employs TRBV10-3 and TRBJ2-5; 13 nucleotides agree with TRBD2. The CDR3 spans 15 residues. The J segment lost 5 bases and the V segment lost 4 bases, leaving 4 bases of the junction unmatched. Germline V gene data show CDR1 as ENHRY and CDR2 as SYGVKD.

V is TRBV28 and J is TRBJ2-5, with 8 bases aligning to TRBD1. The J call may be mistaken, given a closer DNA end match to TRBJ2-7. The length of the CDR3 is 14 residues. Germline CDR1 is MDHEN and CDR2 is SYDVKM. The CDR3, as DNA: TGTGCCAGCGGAGGACAGGGTTTGCCCTACGAGCAGTACTTC. This codes for CASGGQGLPYEQYF.